Each of the 19 T cell receptor beta chains below was sequenced from the same sample in a study of blood T cells in healthy people across ages. The use of a sample-barcoded 5' primer and a J-beta primer mix characterized a second PCR of about 7 to 12 cycles. TCRdb redid the calling of the 5' RACE reads with MiXCR, one entry per CDR3 protein. The sample has around 800,000 distinct CDR3 sequences; more than 35% are singletons. Material: blood. Receptor source: a man older than 75 in good health.

CDR3 in amino acids: CASSTQGPQETQYV. The CDR3 DNA reads as TGTGCCAGCAGCACCCAGGGGCCCCAGGAGACCCAGTACGTC. The genes are TRBV28 and TRBJ2-7; weak D call: TRBD1 (6 bases). In germline, CDR1 is MDHEN, CDR2 SYDVKM. Trimming stripped 6 bases from V and 10 bases from J, with 22 bases between. This CDR3 has 14 residues.

A note on this clonotype: One base away lies a much larger clone, so this may be a sequencing read error. The rearrangement links TRBV20-1 to TRBJ2-3; 11 bases line up with TRBD2. The V gene end was trimmed by 0 bases and the J gene end by 2 bases; junction bases not matched to a gene: 4. This CDR3 contains 16 residues. The germline V gene encodes CDR1 DFQATT and CDR2 SNEGSKA (reference sequence). CDR3 region: CSARDRLAGNTDTQYF. The CDR3 DNA is TGCAGTGCTAGAGATCGACTAGCGGGAAACACAGATACGCAGTATTTT.

This clonotype was detected a few times. The chain has TRBV12-3 or TRBV12-4 and TRBJ1-1, with a weak D call TRBD1 (5 bases). Trimming shortened V by 5 bases and J by 1 base, and 14 bases separated the two germline ends. The CDR3 runs 15 residues. The chain's CDR3 is CASSPPRTPNTEAFF. The CDR3, as DNA: TGTGCCAGCAGTCCCCCTCGGACACCGAACACTGAAGCTTTCTTT.

This clonotype was counted between two and nine times. The gene calls are TRBV10-3 and TRBJ2-3; 9 nucleotides agree with TRBD1. Germline loops: CDR1 ENHRY, CDR2 SYGVKD. CDR3 size: 16 residues. The V gene end was trimmed by 2 bases and the J gene end by 2 bases; junction bases not matched to a gene: 5. For the CDR3, the DNA is TGTGCCATCAGTGAGGGGACAGGGTTACCCACAGATACGCAGTATTTT. It yields the protein CAISEGTGLPTDTQYF.

The V gene is TRBV24-1, the J gene TRBJ2-2, with 8 bases lining up with TRBD1. The germline CDR1 and CDR2 sequences are KGHDR and SFDVKD. CDR3 size: 16 residues. Trimming cost V 2 bases and J 4 bases; bases outside gene matches: 5. CDR3 sequence (DNA): TGTGCCACCAGTGATTCGGACAGGGCGAGCACCGGGGAGCTGTTTTTT. This codes for CATSDSDRASTGELFF.

In its sample, this clonotype was seen a few times. The J gene is TRBJ2-1, the V gene TRBV6-2 or TRBV6-3; unclear D gene. Between the trimmed V and J ends, which lost 0 bases and 3 bases, there was a span of 15 bases. Per germline, CDR1 MNHEY and CDR2 SVGEGT. The CDR3 has 17 amino acids. The DNA of the CDR3 is TGTGCCAGCAGTTACTCGAAAGCCGGAGCCATCTACAATGAGCAGTTCTTC. This translates into CASSYSKAGAIYNEQFF.

This clonotype was recorded at least ten times. V usage is TRBV2 and J usage is TRBJ2-3, with D hard to call. V was clipped by 3 bases and J by 2 bases, with 15 bases between them. CDR1 and CDR2 from the germline V gene are SNHLY and FYNNEI. This CDR3 comprises 16 residues. The CDR3: CASSEGSRPYTDTQYF. The CDR3 DNA sequence: TGTGCCAGCAGTGAGGGCAGCCGACCCTACACAGATACGCAGTATTTT.

The chain recombines TRBV7-2 with TRBJ1-5; no definite D call. This CDR3 contains 12 residues. In germline, CDR1 is SGHTA, CDR2 FQGNSA. V gave up 4 bases and J gave up 9 bases, with 10 bases separating them. CDR3 sequence: CASSSRTGPQHF. CDR3 coding DNA: TGTGCCAGCAGCTCACGCACGGGGCCCCAGCATTTT.

This clonotype was counted only a few times. The CDR3 loop reads CASSLLVGLLNNEQFF. DNA of the CDR3: TGTGCCAGCAGTTTATTGGTAGGCTTGCTAAACAATGAGCAGTTCTTC. The chain links TRBV27 to TRBJ2-1; D gene ambiguous. Germline assignment: CDR1 MNHEY and CDR2 SMNVEV (reference sequence). V lost 1 base and J 5 bases, leaving 15 bases between the germline ends. The CDR3 runs 16 residues.

This clonotype occurred a few times. This chain joins TRBV10-3 and TRBJ2-5, with D hard to call. The germline CDR1 and CDR2 sequences are ENHRY and SYGVKD. The V end was cut by 3 bases, the J end by 5 bases, with 10 bases between. The CDR3 is 13 residues long. This CDR3 is CAISEGVSETQYF. CDR3 nucleotides: TGTGCCATCAGTGAAGGCGTAAGTGAGACCCAGTACTTC.

This clonotype was counted once. The genes are TRBV9 and TRBJ2-7, with D uncertain. With the DNA end fitting TRBJ2-5 better, the J assignment may be wrong. Germline CDR1 and CDR2: SGDLS and YYNGEE. The CDR3 runs 13 residues. As DNA, the CDR3 is TGTGCCAGCAGCGTAGCTGTCTCAGAGACCCAGTACTTC. This encodes CASSVAVSETQYF.

This clonotype has only a few counts. The chain combines TRBV4-2 with TRBJ2-1; maybe TRBD2 (5 bases). The CDR3 covers 16 residues. CDR1 is LGHNA, CDR2 YNFKEQ, per germline. Trimming pared 1 base from V and 4 bases from J, leaving 14 bases between. Here the CDR3 DNA reads TGTGCCAGCAGCCAAGTAGGTAGCGTAGAATACAATGAGCAGTTCTTC. Its translation: CASSQVGSVEYNEQFF.

The chain carries TRBV5-1 and TRBJ2-3, with D perhaps matching TRBD2 (5 bases). The CDR3 has 15 amino acids. The V and J ends lost 4 bases and 6 bases respectively, with 18 bases between them. CDR1 and CDR2 from the germline V gene are SGHRS and YFSETQ. In DNA form, the CDR3 reads TGCGCCAGCAGCCCCACCGGGAATCCGGCGGATACGCAGTATTTT. Translating gives CASSPTGNPADTQYF.

Regarding this clonotype: This may be a read error, as it is one base from a much larger clone. The chain has TRBV7-2 and TRBJ2-7; 12 nucleotides line up with TRBD2. Germline assignment: CDR1 SGHTA and CDR2 FQGNSA. This CDR3 contains 16 residues. Trimming at V came to 11 bases and at J to 6 bases, leaving 17 bases not matched to a gene. Written as DNA, the CDR3 is TGTGCCTGCACCGAGACATCTAGCGGGAGGGCCTCCGAGCAGTACTTC. It is translated as CACTETSSGRASEQYF.

The V and J genes are TRBV2 and TRBJ1-4; D is possibly TRBD1 (5 bases). Germline CDR1 and CDR2: SNHLY and FYNNEI. The V end lost 2 bases, the J end lost 3 bases, and 13 bases lay between the germline ends. CDR3 length: 16 residues. The CDR3 reads CASSEWSTVANEKLFF. In DNA form, the CDR3 reads TGTGCCAGCAGTGAATGGTCGACAGTAGCTAATGAAAAACTGTTTTTT.

In its sample, this clonotype was seen many times. The V and J genes are TRBV12-3 or TRBV12-4 and TRBJ2-1; D unresolved. The CDR3 loop spans 15 amino acids. Trimming pared 0 bases from V and 4 bases from J, leaving 10 bases between. CDR3 sequence reads: CASSLALGLYNEQFF. CDR3 nucleotides: TGTGCCAGCAGTTTAGCGCTGGGCTTGTACAATGAGCAGTTCTTC.

This chain joins TRBV6-5 and TRBJ2-1; 7 nucleotides agree with TRBD2. Per germline, CDR1 MNHEY and CDR2 SVGAGI. V trimming: 2 bases; J trimming: 3 bases; junction bases outside the gene matches: 10. This CDR3 contains 17 residues. In DNA, the CDR3 is TGTGCCAGCAGTTACGGTGGCGGGGGAAGGGGCTACAATGAGCAGTTCTTC. Translated: CASSYGGGGRGYNEQFF.

As for this clonotype: Mismatch with germline at one junction end may stem from a read error. CDR3 in amino acids: CAGSKDPKGTVNTEAFF. CDR3 in DNA: TGCGCCGGCAGTAAAGATCCGAAAGGGACAGTGAACACTGAAGCTTTCTTT. The chain carries TRBV5-1 and TRBJ1-1, with 7 nucleotides matching TRBD1. The CDR3 consists of 17 residues. The germline CDR1 and CDR2 sequences are SGHRS and YFSETQ. Full variable domain (remainder filled in from reference TRBV5-1 and TRBJ1-1): KAGVTQTPRYLIKTRGQQVTLSCSPISGHRSVSWYQQTPGQGLQFLFEYFSETQRNKGNFPGRFSGRQFSNSRSEMNVSTLELGDSALYLCAGSKDPKGTVNTEAFFGQGTRLTVV.

The table lists this clonotype with many counts. CDR3 sequence (DNA): TGCGCCAGCAGAAATGGACGGGAGGCCCTCTCCCTCCATGAGCAGTTCTTC. The encoded protein is CASRNGREALSLHEQFF. The gene calls are TRBV5-1 and TRBJ2-1; TRBD2 matches at 7 bases. Germline trimming cut 5 bases from V and 8 bases from J; bases unmatched to any gene: 19. Germline CDR1 SGHRS, CDR2 YFSETQ. This CDR3 has 17 amino acids.